The 12 T cell receptor beta chains reported below all come from one sample, sequenced in a study of cytomegalovirus exposure and HLA in healthy donors. Primers: 60 Vbeta forward and 13 Jbeta reverse. Assay used: immunoSEQ multiplex PCR; TCRdb lists only in-frame clones, some missing. The profile shows approximately 120,000 clones, around three quarters of them singletons. The specimen sequenced was PBMCs. These receptors all come from a woman in her forties or fifties in good health and CMV-seropositive.

In its sample, this clone was seen a few times. V gene TRBV5-4 combines with J gene TRBJ2-5; D is possibly TRBD1 (6 bases). V was pared by 4 bases and J by 4 bases, with 14 bases between. Germline V gene sequence: CDR1 SGHNT, CDR2 YYREEE (reference sequence). There are 14 residues in the CDR3. CDR3 DNA: TGTGCCAGCAGCCCAGGTGGGGGCGTAGAGACCCAGTACTTC. It translates to CASSPGGGVETQYF.

J is TRBJ2-4 and V is TRBV5-4, with D possibly being TRBD1 (6 bases). Deletions cut 0 bases from V and 6 bases from J, with 13 bases between. The CDR3 has 15 amino acids. Germline CDR1 is SGHNT and CDR2 is YYREEE (reference sequence). The chain's CDR3 is CASSLEGQRSNIQYF. In DNA form, the CDR3 reads TGTGCCAGCAGCTTGGAGGGACAAAGATCAAACATTCAGTACTTC.

This clone was recorded a few times. The chain employs TRBV6-5 and TRBJ1-1; D might be TRBD1 (5 bases). CDR3 length: 15 residues. V lost 5 bases to trimming and J lost 6 bases, with 19 bases between them. Germline lookup yields CDR1 MNHEY and CDR2 SVGAGI. In DNA, the CDR3 is TGTGCCAGCAGTAAATGGCTCGGGGGTGTCGCTGAAGCTTTCTTT. Its translation: CASSKWLGGVAEAFF.

The chain employs TRBV6-6 and TRBJ2-5, with 7 bases that match TRBD1. Germline-derived CDR1 and CDR2 are MNHNY and SVGAGI (reference sequence). V gave up 7 bases and J gave up 4 bases; unmatched junction bases: 9. This CDR3 has 14 amino acids. CDR3 in amino acids: CASKRGGIGETQYF. In nucleotides, the CDR3 is TGTGCCAGCAAAAGAGGGGGCATCGGAGAGACCCAGTACTTC.

CDR3 DNA sequence: TGTGCCAGCAGCTTAGATGTGGAGGGAGAGACCCAGTACTTC. Amino acids: CASSLDVEGETQYF. V is TRBV7-2 and J is TRBJ2-5; maybe TRBD2 (6 bases). Trimming removed 1 base at V and 4 bases at J, with 10 bases between. Looked up from germline, CDR1 is SGHTA and CDR2 is FQGNSA. This CDR3 region has 14 residues.

This chain links TRBV7-9 with TRBJ1-2; no clear D gene. This CDR3 comprises 14 residues. V was trimmed by 4 bases and J by 2 bases, leaving 11 bases between them. Germline CDR1 and CDR2: SEHNR and FQNEAQ (reference sequence). CDR3 coding DNA: TGTGCCAGCAGCTATCCGACATGGAACTATGGCTACACCTTC. Its translation: CASSYPTWNYGYTF.

This clone turned up a few times. This chain links TRBV6-6 with TRBJ2-7, with 9 bases fitting TRBD1. The CDR3 consists of 12 residues. CDR1 and CDR2 (germline): MNHNY, SVGAGI (reference sequence). After removal of 5 bases from V and 4 bases from J, the junction contained 0 bases not matched to a gene. CDR3 region: CASSGQGYEQYF. In DNA form, the CDR3 reads TGTGCCAGCAGTGGACAGGGGTACGAGCAGTACTTC.

A remark on this clone: This same CDR3 is encoded by further DNA sequences in the sample. V gene TRBV2 combines with J gene TRBJ2-5; 7 bases line up with TRBD1. The germline gives CDR1 SNHLY, CDR2 FYNNEI. The CDR3 is 15 amino acids. V gave up 4 bases and J gave up 5 bases; unmatched junction bases: 10. The CDR3 is CASSGGQGDGETQYF. The CDR3 DNA is TGTGCCAGCAGTGGAGGGCAGGGGGACGGGGAGACCCAGTACTTC.

V and J are TRBV14 and TRBJ2-7, with TRBD2 as a possible D gene (5 bases). The CDR3 covers 13 residues. CDR1 and CDR2 from the germline V gene are SGHDN and FVKESK. Trimming left V 4 bases short and J 2 bases short, with 9 bases between. The CDR3 is CASSLGLPYEQYF. CDR3 DNA: TGTGCCAGCAGCCTCGGACTGCCCTACGAGCAGTACTTC.

This clone appeared a single time. The chain has TRBV6-5 and TRBJ1-2; 9 bases match TRBD1. CDR1 MNHEY and CDR2 SVGAGI come from the germline V gene. V shed 0 bases and J 4 bases; nucleotides not matched to a gene: 3. This CDR3 region has 15 residues. The chain's CDR3 is CASSYSTGGVYGYTF. DNA of the CDR3: TGTGCCAGCAGTTACTCGACAGGGGGGGTCTATGGCTACACCTTC.

The chain carries TRBV9 and TRBJ2-7; 14 bases are a match to TRBD2. J was trimmed by 4 bases and V by 2 bases; bases with no gene match: 5. CDR3 length: 16 residues. CDR1 is SGDLS and CDR2 is YYNGEE in the germline V gene. CDR3 loop: CASSVAGTSGSYEQYF. The CDR3 DNA reads as TGTGCCAGCAGCGTCGCCGGGACTAGCGGGAGTTACGAGCAGTACTTC. The full variable domain, its missing parts supplied by reference TRBV9 and TRBJ2-7, is DSGVTQTPKHLITATGQRVTLRCSPRSGDLSVYWYQQSLDQGLQFLIQYYNGEERAKGNILERFSAQQFPDLHSELNLSSLELGDSALYFCASSVAGTSGSYEQYFGPGTRLTVT.

This chain connects TRBV2 to TRBJ2-7, with D possibly TRBD1 on 5 matching bases. The germline V gene encodes CDR1 SNHLY and CDR2 FYNNEI. The CDR3 spans 15 residues. V dropped 5 bases and J dropped 7 bases, with 21 bases sitting between them. The CDR3 sequence: CASSSGARAGREQYF. The CDR3 DNA reads TGTGCCAGCAGTTCCGGAGCCAGGGCAGGAAGGGAGCAGTACTTC.